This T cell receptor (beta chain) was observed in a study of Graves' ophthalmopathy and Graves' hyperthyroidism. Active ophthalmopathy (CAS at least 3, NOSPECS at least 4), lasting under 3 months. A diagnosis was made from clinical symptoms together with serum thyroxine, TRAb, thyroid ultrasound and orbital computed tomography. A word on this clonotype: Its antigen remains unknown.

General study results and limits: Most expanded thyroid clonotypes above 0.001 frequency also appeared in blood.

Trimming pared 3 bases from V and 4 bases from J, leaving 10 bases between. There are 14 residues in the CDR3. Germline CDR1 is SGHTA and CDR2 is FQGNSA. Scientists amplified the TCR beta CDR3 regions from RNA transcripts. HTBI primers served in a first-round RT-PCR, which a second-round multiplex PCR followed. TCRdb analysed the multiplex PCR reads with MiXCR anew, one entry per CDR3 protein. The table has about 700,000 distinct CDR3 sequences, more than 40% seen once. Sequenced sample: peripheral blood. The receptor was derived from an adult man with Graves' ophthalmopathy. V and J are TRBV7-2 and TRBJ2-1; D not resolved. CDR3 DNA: TGTGCCAGCAGCTTCCGGCCTATTTACAATGAGCAGTTCTTC. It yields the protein CASSFRPIYNEQFF.